This TCR beta chain was documented in a study of OX40 agonist ivuxolimab in advanced cancers. In the study overall: Clinicians treated patients with ivuxolimab, an agonistic anti-OX40 (CD134) antibody.

Turning to this clone: Its cognate antigen is unknown. Being one base from a much bigger clone, this may be a read error.

Assay: immunoSEQ multiplex PCR; the TCRdb copy retains only in-frame clones and omits some. The sample holds about 92,000 clones; more than 75% are singletons and the top ten take approximately 0.3%. Researchers took blood at baseline, on cycle 4 day 1, and on cycle 7 day 1. Study conclusions and caveats: Clones of CD4+ and CD8+ blood T cells grew by week 6 at doses of 0.1 to 3.0 mg/kg.

The source material was CD4+ or CD8+ T cells sorted from blood, sampled in a trial of the OX40 agonist ivuxolimab. This sequence was found in an adult with an advanced solid tumor such as melanoma, head and neck, liver or kidney cancer.

CDR3 residues: CASSSNTGELFF. CDR3 sequence (DNA): TGTGCCAGCAGCTCCAACACCGGGGAGCTGTTTTTT. The rearrangement links TRBV7-3 to TRBJ2-2; no definite D call. The V gene's germline CDR1 is SGHTA and CDR2 FQGTGA. The CDR3 length is 12 residues. V was shortened by 4 bases and J by 2 bases, with 2 bases between the two germline ends. The variable domain in full, completed from reference TRBV7-3 and TRBJ2-2, reads GAGVSQTPSNKVTEKGKYVELRCDPISGHTALYWYRQSLGQGPEFLIYFQGTGAADDSGLPNDRFFAVRPEGSVSTLKIQRTERGDSAVYLCASSSNTGELFFGEGSRLTVL.